Included here is one T cell receptor (beta chain) sequence, with context. Its antigen is not identified. The CDR3 is cut off 3 residues early in the read; its end comes from the germline J gene. V gave up 2 bases and J gave up 6 bases, with 14 bases separating them. The CDR3 covers 15 residues. Germline CDR1 SGHTA, CDR2 FQGNSA. Using immunoSEQ multiplex PCR, the repertoire was profiled, and TCRdb retains in-frame clones only, with some absent. The sample data list tens of thousands of clones. CD4+CD25+CD127- Tregs, CD4+CD25- non-Tregs, CD4 and CD8 cells were sorted. The data belong to a study of Tregs in tolerant kidney transplant recipients. Study findings and constraints: In tolerant patients, donor-specific Tregs outgrew total Tregs, suggesting antigen-driven expansion. Few patients were studied, so findings need validation in larger groups.

The sample was CD4+ T cells from blood, taken before the transplant. The origin of this receptor is a human donor who received a combined kidney and bone marrow transplant. The chain links TRBV7-2 to TRBJ1-5; a possible D gene is TRBD1 (6 bases). CDR3 loop: CASSLSYRAGQPQHF. The CDR3 DNA, read in part, is TGTGCCAGCAGCTTATCGTACAGGGCGGGTCAGCCC. Combining the CDR3 with reference TRBV7-2 and TRBJ1-5 gives the whole variable domain GAGVSQSPSNKVTEKGKDVELRCDPISGHTALYWYRQSLGQGLEFLIYFQGNSAPDKSGLPSDRFSAERTGGSVSTLTIQRTQQEDSAVYLCASSLSYRAGQPQHFGDGTRLSIL.